This T cell receptor beta chain is from a study of response to subunit inactivated influenza vaccine. General study results and limits: T cells newly recruited by each seasonal influenza vaccination are few, the authors suggested.

Germline V gene lookup returns CDR1 LGHNA and CDR2 YNFKEQ. There are 16 residues in the CDR3. V gave up 0 bases and J gave up 4 bases; unmatched junction bases: 5. TCRdb ran MiXCR on the RT-PCR reads and lists one entry per CDR3 protein. The sample has roughly 630,000 distinct CDR3 sequences, less than 15% seen once. As to this clonotype: Its antigen remains unknown.

This receptor was obtained from a man in his fifties who received an inactivated influenza vaccine. This specimen consisted of PBMCs from blood, obtained approximately 15 days before vaccination. This chain joins TRBV4-2 and TRBJ2-3, with 9 nucleotides matching TRBD2. The CDR3 DNA reads TGTGCCAGCAGCCAAGATCCTAGCGGGAACCCAGATACGCAGTATTTT. Protein product: CASSQDPSGNPDTQYF.